The rows below give T cell receptor beta chains drawn from one sample of a study of T cell responses to AZD1222 COVID-19 vaccine. TCRdb's table, derived via immunoSEQ multiplex PCR, lists solely in-frame clones and lacks some. The table has roughly 160,000 clones, 90% to 95% seen once. Sequencing used peripheral blood, obtained on day 0 of AZD1222 vaccination. These receptors originate from an adult in good health. The CDR3 runs from the conserved cysteine through the conserved F or W. The D gene is left open where the match is weak. Not all rows give a size; the values are once, few, many and, for expanded clones, a class.

j_gene: TRBJ1-1
abundance: .
d_gene: .
v_gene: TRBV18
CDR3aa: CASSPSVTLGTEAFF
CDR3nt: TGTGCCAGCTCACCATCGGTCACCCTGGGGACTGAAGCTTTCTTT

j_gene: TRBJ1-2
abundance: .
d_gene: TRBD1
v_gene: TRBV3-1/TRBV3-2
CDR3aa: CASSQVGTDYGDYTF
CDR3nt: TGTGCCAGCAGCCAAGTAGGGACAGACTATGGGGACTACACCTTC

j_gene: TRBJ1-6
abundance: .
d_gene: TRBD1
v_gene: TRBV30
CDR3aa: CARSGTATIGPLHF
CDR3nt: TGTGCCCGATCCGGGACAGCGACGATTGGGCCCCTCCACTTT

j_gene: TRBJ1-5
abundance: .
d_gene: .
v_gene: TRBV6-6
CDR3aa: CATAEYSNQPQHF
CDR3nt: TGTGCCACTGCAGAGTATAGCAATCAGCCCCAGCATTTT

j_gene: TRBJ2-3
abundance: few
d_gene: .
v_gene: TRBV28
CDR3aa: CASSTLGSWDHTDTQYF
CDR3nt: TGTGCCAGCAGTACTCTGGGGAGCTGGGATCACACAGATACGCAGTATTTT

j_gene: TRBJ2-1
abundance: .
d_gene: .
v_gene: TRBV27
CDR3aa: CASTPVGGNEQFF
CDR3nt: TGTGCCAGCACTCCCGTTGGGGGCAATGAGCAGTTCTTC

j_gene: TRBJ2-3
abundance: .
d_gene: .
v_gene: TRBV7-6
CDR3aa: CASSKEITDTQYF
CDR3nt: TGTGCCAGCTCCAAAGAAATCACAGATACGCAGTATTTT

j_gene: TRBJ1-1
abundance: .
d_gene: .
v_gene: TRBV9
CDR3aa: CASSAYTTAAASTEAFF
CDR3nt: TGTGCCAGCAGCGCTTATACCACGGCCGCGGCGAGCACTGAAGCTTTCTTT

j_gene: TRBJ2-4
abundance: .
d_gene: .
v_gene: TRBV5-6
CDR3aa: CASTFFGVAKNIQYF
CDR3nt: TGTGCCAGCACCTTCTTCGGGGTAGCCAAAAACATTCAGTACTTC

j_gene: TRBJ2-1
abundance: .
d_gene: .
v_gene: TRBV6-5
CDR3aa: CAARGGAEQFF
CDR3nt: TGTGCGGCTAGAGGGGGGGCAGAGCAGTTCTTC

j_gene: TRBJ1-6
abundance: .
d_gene: .
v_gene: TRBV18
CDR3aa: CASSPFVSLSGSHSPLHF
CDR3nt: TGTGCCAGCTCACCCTTCGTGAGTTTGTCGGGGAGTCATTCACCCCTCCACTTT

j_gene: TRBJ2-3
abundance: once
d_gene: TRBD2
v_gene: TRBV19
CDR3aa: CASSLLAGGSTDTQYF
CDR3nt: TGTGCCAGTAGTCTACTAGCGGGGGGCAGCACAGATACGCAGTATTTT

j_gene: TRBJ1-2
abundance: once
d_gene: .
v_gene: TRBV28
CDR3aa: CASSLQGGGYTF
CDR3nt: TGTGCCAGCAGTTTACAGGGTGGGGGCTACACCTTC

j_gene: TRBJ1-5
abundance: .
d_gene: .
v_gene: TRBV19
CDR3aa: CASRPLGAVQENQPQHF
CDR3nt: TGTGCCAGTAGGCCCCTCGGGGCCGTACAGGAAAATCAGCCCCAGCATTTT

j_gene: TRBJ2-7
abundance: once
d_gene: .
v_gene: TRBV4-1
CDR3aa: CASSQEGALTNYEQYF
CDR3nt: TGCGCCAGCAGCCAGGAGGGGGCGCTTACGAACTACGAGCAGTACTTC

j_gene: TRBJ1-2
abundance: once
d_gene: .
v_gene: TRBV29-1
CDR3aa: CSATGIVYGYTF
CDR3nt: TGCAGCGCCACAGGGATAGTGTATGGCTACACCTTC

j_gene: TRBJ2-5
abundance: .
d_gene: .
v_gene: TRBV11-3
CDR3aa: CASSLIDREGTQYF
CDR3nt: TGTGCCAGCAGCTTAATTGACAGGGAGGGGACCCAGTACTTC

j_gene: TRBJ1-1
abundance: .
d_gene: .
v_gene: TRBV18
CDR3aa: CASSPPATGNTEAFF
CDR3nt: TGTGCCAGCTCACCACCGGCGACAGGGAACACTGAAGCTTTCTTT

j_gene: TRBJ1-2
abundance: .
d_gene: .
v_gene: TRBV6-2/TRBV6-3
CDR3aa: CASSYSSGVKDYGYTF
CDR3nt: TGTGCCAGCAGTTACTCGTCGGGGGTAAAAGACTATGGCTACACCTTC

j_gene: TRBJ2-1
abundance: .
d_gene: TRBD2
v_gene: TRBV5-1
CDR3aa: CASRPSGSYNEQFF
CDR3nt: TGCGCCAGCAGGCCTAGCGGATCCTACAATGAGCAGTTCTTC

j_gene: TRBJ2-2
abundance: .
d_gene: TRBD1
v_gene: TRBV15
CDR3aa: CATSREGQGGTGELFF
CDR3nt: TGTGCCACCAGCAGAGAGGGACAGGGAGGGACCGGGGAGCTGTTTTTT

j_gene: TRBJ2-5
abundance: .
d_gene: TRBD1
v_gene: TRBV5-4
CDR3aa: CASSLGDRVEETQYF
CDR3nt: TGTGCCAGCAGCTTGGGGGACAGGGTGGAAGAGACCCAGTACTTC

j_gene: TRBJ1-2
abundance: .
d_gene: .
v_gene: TRBV27
CDR3aa: CASSLTGYYGYTF
CDR3nt: TGTGCCAGCAGTTTAACAGGGTACTATGGCTACACCTTC

j_gene: TRBJ2-3
abundance: .
d_gene: .
v_gene: TRBV3-1/TRBV3-2
CDR3aa: CATPPPTDTQYF
CDR3nt: TGTGCCACCCCCCCGCCCACAGATACGCAGTATTTT

j_gene: TRBJ2-3
abundance: .
d_gene: .
v_gene: TRBV27
CDR3aa: CASSREYCTDTQYF
CDR3nt: TGTGCCAGCAGTAGGGAGTACTGCACAGATACGCAGTATTTT

j_gene: TRBJ1-2
abundance: .
d_gene: TRBD1
v_gene: TRBV10-3
CDR3aa: CAIMSRDRGNYGYTF
CDR3nt: TGTGCCATCATGAGCAGGGACAGGGGTAACTATGGCTACACCTTC

j_gene: TRBJ1-2
abundance: .
d_gene: TRBD1
v_gene: TRBV3-1/TRBV3-2
CDR3aa: CASSPQGAFGYTF
CDR3nt: TGTGCCAGCAGTCCGCAGGGGGCCTTTGGCTACACCTTC

j_gene: TRBJ1-1
abundance: .
d_gene: .
v_gene: TRBV6-2/TRBV6-3
CDR3aa: CASSQTGPLLGEAFF
CDR3nt: TGTGCCAGCAGCCAGACAGGCCCCCTATTAGGTGAAGCTTTCTTT

j_gene: TRBJ2-7
abundance: .
d_gene: .
v_gene: TRBV28
CDR3aa: CASSYFGGGYEQYF
CDR3nt: TGTGCCAGCAGTTATTTCGGGGGTGGATACGAGCAGTACTTC

j_gene: TRBJ1-5
abundance: .
d_gene: .
v_gene: TRBV30
CDR3aa: CAWSATHNQPQHF
CDR3nt: TGTGCCTGGAGTGCAACTCACAATCAGCCCCAGCATTTT

j_gene: TRBJ1-1
abundance: .
d_gene: .
v_gene: TRBV6-4
CDR3aa: CASSDGARNTEAFF
CDR3nt: TGTGCCAGCAGTGACGGGGCCCGAAACACTGAAGCTTTCTTT

j_gene: TRBJ1-3
abundance: .
d_gene: .
v_gene: TRBV5-6
CDR3aa: CASSNRETGNTIYF
CDR3nt: TGTGCCAGCAGCAATAGGGAAACTGGAAACACCATATATTTT

j_gene: TRBJ1-6
abundance: .
d_gene: .
v_gene: TRBV3-1/TRBV3-2
CDR3aa: CASSQVEETSPLHF
CDR3nt: TGTGCCAGCAGCCAAGTTGAGGAGACTTCACCCCTCCACTTT

j_gene: TRBJ1-1
abundance: .
d_gene: .
v_gene: TRBV18
CDR3aa: CASSAGSKDEAFF
CDR3nt: TGTGCCAGCTCGGCAGGTTCGAAGGATGAAGCTTTCTTT

j_gene: TRBJ2-3
abundance: .
d_gene: .
v_gene: TRBV9
CDR3aa: CASSVGLTYRDTQYF
CDR3nt: TGTGCCAGCAGCGTAGGTCTCACCTACCGAGATACGCAGTATTTT

j_gene: TRBJ2-2
abundance: .
d_gene: .
v_gene: TRBV3-1/TRBV3-2
CDR3aa: CASRFRDSQAGELFF
CDR3nt: TGTGCCAGCAGATTCCGGGACTCTCAGGCCGGGGAGCTGTTTTTT

j_gene: TRBJ1-1
abundance: .
d_gene: .
v_gene: TRBV5-1
CDR3aa: CASSRGGTGDTEAFF
CDR3nt: TGCGCCAGCAGCAGGGGTGGGACTGGGGACACTGAAGCTTTCTTT